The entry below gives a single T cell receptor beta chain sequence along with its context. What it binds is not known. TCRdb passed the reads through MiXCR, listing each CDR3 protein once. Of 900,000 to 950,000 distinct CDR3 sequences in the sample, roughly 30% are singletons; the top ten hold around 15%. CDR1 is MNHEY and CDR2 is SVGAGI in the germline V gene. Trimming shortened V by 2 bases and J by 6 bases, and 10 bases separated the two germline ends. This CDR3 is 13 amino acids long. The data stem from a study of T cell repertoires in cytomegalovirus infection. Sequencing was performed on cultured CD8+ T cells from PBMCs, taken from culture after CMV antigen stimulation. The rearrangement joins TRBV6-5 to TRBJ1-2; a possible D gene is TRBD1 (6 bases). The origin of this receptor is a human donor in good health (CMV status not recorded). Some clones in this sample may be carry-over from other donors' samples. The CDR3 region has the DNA TGTGCCAGCAGTTACGATTGGGGGCATGGCTACACCTTC. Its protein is CASSYDWGHGYTF.